This T cell receptor beta chain was sequenced for a study of vaccination and CD4 T cells after COVID-19. Across the whole study: Testing by nasal swab PCR showed convalescent patients to be SARS-CoV-2 positive; fewer than ten were mild and one was severe.

From germline, CDR1 is SNHLY and CDR2 FYNNEI. After removal of 8 bases from V and 4 bases from J, the junction contained 9 bases not matched to a gene. The CDR3 runs to 14 residues. TCRdb used MiXCR to reprocess the PCR reads, holding one entry per CDR3 protein. The sample has 15,000 to 20,000 distinct CDR3 sequences, approximately 60% seen once; the top ten hold roughly 1.1%. The chain links TRBV2 to TRBJ2-3; 7 bases match TRBD2. The receptor comes from a human donor who had recovered from COVID-19. This sample comprised CD4+ T cells from blood, obtained after SARS-CoV-2 vaccination. Here the CDR3 reads CASVAGEGADTQYF. In nucleotides, the CDR3 is TGTGCCAGCGTGGCGGGAGAGGGTGCAGATACGCAGTATTTT. Complete variable domain (other parts from reference TRBV2 and TRBJ2-3): EPEVTQTPSHQVTQMGQEVILRCVPISNHLYFYWYRQILGQKVEFLVSFYNNEISEKSEIFDDQFSVERPDGSNFTLKIRSTKLEDSAMYFCASVAGEGADTQYFGPGTRLTVL.